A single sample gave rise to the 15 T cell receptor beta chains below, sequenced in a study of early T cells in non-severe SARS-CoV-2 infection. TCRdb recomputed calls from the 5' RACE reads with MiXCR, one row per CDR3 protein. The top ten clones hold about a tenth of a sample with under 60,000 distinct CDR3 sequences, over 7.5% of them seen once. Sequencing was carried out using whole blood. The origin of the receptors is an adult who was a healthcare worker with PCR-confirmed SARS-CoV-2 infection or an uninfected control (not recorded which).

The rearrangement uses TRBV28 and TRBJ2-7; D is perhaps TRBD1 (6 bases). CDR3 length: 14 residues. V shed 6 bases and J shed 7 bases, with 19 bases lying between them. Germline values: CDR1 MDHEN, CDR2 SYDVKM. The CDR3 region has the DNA TGTGCCAGCAGACCGTCGACAGGTCTAAGGGAGCAGTACTTC. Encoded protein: CASRPSTGLREQYF.

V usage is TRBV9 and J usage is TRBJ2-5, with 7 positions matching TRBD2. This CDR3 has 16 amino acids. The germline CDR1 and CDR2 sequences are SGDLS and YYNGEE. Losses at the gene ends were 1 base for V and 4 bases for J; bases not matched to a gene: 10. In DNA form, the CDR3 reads TGTGCCAGCAGCGTAAGCGGGACGACTCAGAGAGAGACCCAGTACTTC. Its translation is CASSVSGTTQRETQYF.

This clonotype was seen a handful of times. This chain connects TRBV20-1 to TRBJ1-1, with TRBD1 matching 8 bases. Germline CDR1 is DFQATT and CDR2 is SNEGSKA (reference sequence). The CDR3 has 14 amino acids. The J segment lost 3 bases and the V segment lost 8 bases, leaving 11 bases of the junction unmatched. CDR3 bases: TGCAGTCCCGAGGAGCCAGGGGGCTACACTGAAGCTTTCTTT. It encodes CSPEEPGGYTEAFF.

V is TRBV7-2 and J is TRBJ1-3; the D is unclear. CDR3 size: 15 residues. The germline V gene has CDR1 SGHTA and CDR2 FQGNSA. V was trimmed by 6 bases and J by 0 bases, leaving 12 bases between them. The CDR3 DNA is TGTGCCAGCAGTCTAGGGCGTACCTCTGGAAACACCATATATTTT. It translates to CASSLGRTSGNTIYF.

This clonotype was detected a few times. CDR3 DNA sequence: TGTGCCAGATCCCTGCAGGGGTCTACCTACGAGCAGTACTTC. It encodes CARSLQGSTYEQYF. This chain uses TRBV21-1 with TRBJ2-7; no DNA check was done on the table's D call, TRBD1. TRBV21-1 is a documented pseudogene. The length of the CDR3 is 14 residues.

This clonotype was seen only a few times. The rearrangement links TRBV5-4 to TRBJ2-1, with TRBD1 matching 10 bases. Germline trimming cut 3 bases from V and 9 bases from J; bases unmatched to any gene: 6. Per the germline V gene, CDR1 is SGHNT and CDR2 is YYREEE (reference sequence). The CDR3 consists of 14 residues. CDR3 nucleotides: TGTGCCAGCAGCTGGGACAGGGGATGGGTTGAGCAGTTCTTC. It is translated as CASSWDRGWVEQFF.

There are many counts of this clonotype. The CDR3 is CASSLAFRQTQETQYF. CDR3 sequence (DNA): TGTGCCAGCAGCTTAGCTTTCCGGCAGACACAAGAGACCCAGTACTTC. The chain couples TRBV7-2 to TRBJ2-5; no clear D. Germline CDR1 reads SGHTA; CDR2 reads FQGNSA. V lost 0 bases and J 2 bases, leaving 13 bases between the germline ends. The CDR3 extends over 16 amino acids.

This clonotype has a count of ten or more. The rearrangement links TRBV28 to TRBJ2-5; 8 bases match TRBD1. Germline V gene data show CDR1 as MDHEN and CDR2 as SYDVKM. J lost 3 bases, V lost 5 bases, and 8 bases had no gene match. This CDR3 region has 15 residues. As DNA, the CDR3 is TGTGCCAGCAGTCCTAACAGGGGGAGCAAAGAGACCCAGTACTTC. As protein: CASSPNRGSKETQYF. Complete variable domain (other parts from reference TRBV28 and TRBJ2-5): DVKVTQSSRYLVKRTGEKVFLECVQDMDHENMFWYRQDPGLGLRLIYFSYDVKMKEKGDIPEGYSVSREKKERFSLILESASTNQTSMYLCASSPNRGSKETQYFGPGTRLLVL.

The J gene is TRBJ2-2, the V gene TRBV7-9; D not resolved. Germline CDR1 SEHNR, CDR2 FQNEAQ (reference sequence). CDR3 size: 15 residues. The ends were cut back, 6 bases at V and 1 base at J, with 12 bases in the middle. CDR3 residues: CASSPRAVNTGELFF. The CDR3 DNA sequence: TGTGCCAGCAGTCCAAGGGCGGTGAACACCGGGGAGCTGTTTTTT. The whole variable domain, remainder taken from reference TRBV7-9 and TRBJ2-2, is DTGVSQNPRHKITKRGQNVTFRCDPISEHNRLYWYRQTLGQGPEFLTYFQNEAQLEKSRLLSDRFSAERPKGSFSTLEIQRTEQGDSAMYLCASSPRAVNTGELFFGEGSRLTVL.

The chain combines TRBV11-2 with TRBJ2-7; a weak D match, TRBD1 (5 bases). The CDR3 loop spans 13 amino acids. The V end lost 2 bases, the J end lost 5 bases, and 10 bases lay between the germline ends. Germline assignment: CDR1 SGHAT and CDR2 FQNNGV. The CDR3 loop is CASSLPVTDEQYF. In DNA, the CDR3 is TGTGCCAGCAGCTTACCAGTGACAGACGAGCAGTACTTC.

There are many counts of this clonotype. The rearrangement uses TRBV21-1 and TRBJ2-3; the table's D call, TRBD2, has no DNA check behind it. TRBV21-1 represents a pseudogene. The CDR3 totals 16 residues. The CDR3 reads CASSKEGLAGADTQYF. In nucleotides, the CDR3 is TGTGCCAGCAGCAAAGAGGGCCTAGCGGGAGCAGATACGCAGTATTTT.

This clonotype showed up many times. This CDR3 reads CASSRKLGRMVQETQYF. CDR3 DNA sequence: TGTGCCAGCAGCCGTAAGCTAGGACGCATGGTACAAGAGACCCAGTACTTC. The rearrangement joins TRBV3-1 to TRBJ2-5; unclear D gene. Germline CDR1 LGHDT, CDR2 YNNKEL (reference sequence). This CDR3 is built from 17 residues. V was pared by 4 bases and J by 2 bases, with 20 bases between.

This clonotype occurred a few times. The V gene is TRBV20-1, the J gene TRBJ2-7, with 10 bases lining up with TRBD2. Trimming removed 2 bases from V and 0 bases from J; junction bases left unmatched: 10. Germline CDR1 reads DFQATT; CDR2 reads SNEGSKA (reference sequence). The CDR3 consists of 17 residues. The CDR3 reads CSARSVSGRVVSYEQYF. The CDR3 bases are TGCAGTGCTAGATCAGTGAGCGGGAGGGTGGTCTCCTACGAGCAGTACTTC.

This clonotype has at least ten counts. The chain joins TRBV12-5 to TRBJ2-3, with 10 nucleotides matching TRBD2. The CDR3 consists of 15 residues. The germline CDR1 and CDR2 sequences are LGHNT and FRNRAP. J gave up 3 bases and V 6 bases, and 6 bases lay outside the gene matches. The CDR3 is CASGASGSWTDTQYF. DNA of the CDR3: TGTGCTAGTGGAGCTAGCGGGAGTTGGACAGATACGCAGTATTTT.

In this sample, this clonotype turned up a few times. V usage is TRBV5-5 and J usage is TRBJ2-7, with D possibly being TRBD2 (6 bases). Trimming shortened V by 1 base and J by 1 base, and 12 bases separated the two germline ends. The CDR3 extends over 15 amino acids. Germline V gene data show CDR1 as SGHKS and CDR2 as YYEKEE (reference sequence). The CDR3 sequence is CASSLSEGGSYEQYF. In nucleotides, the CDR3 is TGTGCCAGCAGCTTGTCGGAGGGCGGATCCTACGAGCAGTACTTC. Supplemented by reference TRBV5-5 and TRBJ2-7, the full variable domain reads DAGVTQSPTHLIKTRGQQVTLRCSPISGHKSVSWYQQVLGQGPQFIFQYYEKEERGRGNFPDRFSARQFPNYSSELNVNALLLGDSALYLCASSLSEGGSYEQYFGPGTRLTVT.